Listed below are T cell receptor beta chains from one sample, sequenced in a study of T cell repertoires in cytomegalovirus infection. Their specific antigens are unknown. TCRdb independently ran MiXCR on the reads; one entry per CDR3 protein. The sample holds hundreds of thousands of distinct CDR3 sequences, over 25% seen once. The material was cultured CD8+ T cells from PBMCs, obtained from culture after CMV antigen stimulation. These TCRs come from a human donor in good health (CMV status not recorded). Some clones in this sample may be carry-over from other donors' samples. Both conserved end residues are part of each CDR3. D genes are given only for firm matches. Size is omitted from some rows. Given values are once, few, many or a class for expanded clones.

D gene,clone size,V gene,J gene,CDR3 protein,CDR3 DNA
-,few,TRBV7-6,TRBJ2-3,CASSLEATSTDTQYF,TGTGCCAGCAGCTTAGAGGCGACTAGCACAGATACGCAGTATTTT
-,many,TRBV7-8,TRBJ1-1,CASSQTGEAFF,TGTGCCAGCAGCCAGACAGGAGAAGCTTTCTTT
TRBD2,-,TRBV20-1,TRBJ2-3,CSARDRSGGALRTDTQYF,TGCAGTGCTAGAGATAGGAGCGGGGGGGCACTTCGCACAGATACGCAGTATTTT
TRBD1,few,TRBV7-9,TRBJ2-5,CASIPRTGEETQYF,TGTGCCAGCATCCCTAGGACAGGGGAAGAGACCCAGTACTTC
-,few,TRBV7-6,TRBJ2-1,CASSHRNNEQFF,TGTGCCAGCAGCCACCGGAACAATGAGCAGTTCTTC
-,many,TRBV7-8,TRBJ1-1,CASSPQNTEAFF,TGTGCCAGCAGCCCCCAGAACACTGAAGCTTTCTTT
-,-,TRBV5-6,TRBJ2-2,CASSFGLGGTGELFF,TGTGCCAGCAGCTTTGGCCTTGGTGGTACCGGGGAGCTGTTTTTT
-,few,TRBV11-2,TRBJ1-2,CASSFGGVSGYTF,TGTGCCAGCAGCTTTGGGGGCGTTAGTGGCTACACCTTC
-,many,TRBV7-9,TRBJ1-1,CASSLGVALNTEAFF,TGTGCCAGCAGCTTAGGGGTCGCCCTGAACACTGAAGCTTTCTTT
TRBD1,-,TRBV29-1,TRBJ1-2,CSVEDPEDRGYGYTF,TGCAGCGTTGAAGATCCGGAAGACAGGGGCTATGGCTACACCTTC
TRBD2,-,TRBV10-3,TRBJ2-3,CAIRIIAGGRTDTQYF,TGTGCCATCAGGATTATAGCGGGGGGCCGCACAGATACGCAGTATTTT
-,few,TRBV15,TRBJ2-7,CATSRGPNEQYF,TGTGCCACCTCAAGGGGCCCAAACGAGCAGTACTTC
TRBD1,few,TRBV27,TRBJ2-1,CASSFTGGAYNEQFF,TGTGCCAGCAGTTTCACAGGGGGCGCCTACAATGAGCAGTTCTTC
TRBD2,-,TRBV7-9,TRBJ2-1,CASSGTSGTYNEQFF,TGTGCCAGCAGCGGTACTAGCGGTACCTACAATGAGCAGTTCTTC
-,-,TRBV20-1,TRBJ2-5,CSARAPMVGPLQETQYF,TGCAGTGCTAGAGCTCCAATGGTCGGACCGCTACAAGAGACCCAGTACTTC
TRBD2,few,TRBV2,TRBJ2-2,CASRILAGGTGELFF,TGTGCCAGCAGGATACTAGCGGGGGGCACCGGGGAGCTGTTTTTT
-,-,TRBV7-8,TRBJ1-2,CASSPFGTSYSYTF,TGTGCCAGCAGTCCCTTCGGGACAAGCTATAGCTACACCTTC
-,-,TRBV19,TRBJ2-4,CATQEGPKNIQYF,TGTGCCACCCAGGAGGGACCAAAAAACATTCAGTACTTC
TRBD1,few,TRBV7-2,TRBJ1-1,CASSVRQGRLNTEAFF,TGTGCCAGCAGCGTACGACAGGGGCGCCTGAACACTGAAGCTTTCTTT
TRBD1,-,TRBV5-6,TRBJ2-1,CANSFPGQGREQFF,TGTGCCAACAGCTTTCCGGGACAGGGGCGGGAGCAGTTCTTC
-,-,TRBV27,TRBJ1-1,CASSAGSSATEAFF,TGTGCCAGCAGTGCGGGATCGTCGGCGACTGAAGCTTTCTTT
-,-,TRBV20-1,TRBJ2-1,CSARDPVKWESSYNEQFF,TGCAGTGCTAGAGATCCGGTTAAGTGGGAGAGCTCCTACAATGAGCAGTTCTTC